This entry describes one TCR beta chain. Libraries were prepared by immunoSEQ multiplex PCR; TCRdb keeps only in-frame clonotypes and omits some of them. The data show about 380,000 clones, around 96% seen once. This record belongs to a study of shared clonotypes between healthy human individuals. The V gene end was trimmed by 1 base and the J gene end by 4 bases; junction bases not matched to a gene: 3. From germline, CDR1 is MGHRA and CDR2 YSYEKL. The CDR3 contains 14 residues. This TCR derives from a man between 25 and 39 years old in good health. The rearrangement joins TRBV4-1 to TRBJ2-5; 7 nucleotides match TRBD2. Sequenced: memory CD8+ T cells sorted from blood. Specified subset: CD45RO+ cells pooled with CCR7-negative TemRA cells. CDR3 DNA: TGCGCCAGCAGCCAAGGGCGGGGGAGAGAGACCCAGTACTTC. It specifies CASSQGRGRETQYF.